This TCR beta chain was obtained from a study of regulatory T cells in long-lasting Graves disease. The sample holds many counts of this clonotype. Looked up from germline, CDR1 is MNHEY and CDR2 is SMNVEV (reference sequence). V was pared by 6 bases and J by 8 bases, with 20 bases between. The CDR3 is 14 residues long. Time point indicated: newly diagnosed GD, antithyroid drugs for less than 3 months. The TCR library was prepared using RNA isolated from PBMCs. Both iRepertoire HTBI primers and Arm-PCR of CDR3 regions were used to build the TCR beta libraries. TCRdb redid the calling of the multiplex PCR reads with MiXCR, one entry per CDR3 protein. The sample has 550,000 or so distinct CDR3 sequences, about 12% seen once. These records were also assigned to another study, of T cells in Graves' hyperthyroidism and ophthalmopathy. As that study records: First-round RT-PCR targeting the TCR CDR3 was performed with the HTBI primer set. Most thyroid clonotypes with frequency above 0.001 were detected in blood. The model foresaw ophthalmopathy a median roughly 6 months prior to onset.

This specimen consisted of peripheral blood mononuclear cells (PBMCs), obtained at new diagnosis, from a patient treated with antithyroid drugs. The sequence derives from a young woman with Graves disease. V usage is TRBV27 and J usage is TRBJ2-7; D is uncertain. The CDR3 loop reads CASRLMGYPTKQYF. CDR3 coding DNA: TGTGCCAGCAGATTAATGGGGTACCCTACGAAGCAGTACTTC.